These T cell receptor beta chains were read from a single sample in a study of blood T cells in healthy people across ages. Using its own MiXCR run on the 5' RACE reads, TCRdb lists one record per CDR3 protein. The sample contains fewer than 750,000 distinct CDR3 sequences, around 50% of which appear only once. The specimen was blood. These receptors were collected from a woman of 80 years or more in good health. Each CDR3 is given with its conserved first and last residue. Each record gives: D gene, clone size, V gene, J gene, CDR3 DNA, CDR3 protein. D genes are given only for firm matches. The size entry is marked missing in some rows and otherwise reads once, few, many or a size class.

.,.,TRBV20-1,TRBJ2-4,TGCAGTGCTAGAGAGACTACCAAAAACATTCAGTACTTC,CSARETTKNIQYF
.,.,TRBV29-1,TRBJ1-1,TGCAGCGTTCGTGAGAAAGACACTGAAGCTTTCTTT,CSVREKDTEAFF
.,.,TRBV6-5,TRBJ1-2,TGTGCCAGCAGTCATTTAGGATCTCCCCGAGTGTCTGGCTACACCTTC,CASSHLGSPRVSGYTF
.,.,TRBV14,TRBJ1-4,TGTGCCAGCAGCTACCGACCGCCAGTCCCCGGGTGGTTGTTTTTT,CASSYRPPVPGWLFF
TRBD1,once,TRBV20-1,TRBJ1-1,TGCAGTGGGCCCCCGGGGGGACAGGGGAACACTGAAGCTTTCTTT,CSGPPGGQGNTEAFF
.,.,TRBV18,TRBJ2-7,TGTGCCAGCTCACCATCATCGGGGAGTATTTACGAGCAGTACTTC,CASSPSSGSIYEQYF
.,many,TRBV5-1,TRBJ1-6,TGCGCCAGCAGCTTCGCCGGCCCAGGATCACCCCTCCACTTT,CASSFAGPGSPLHF
.,many,TRBV20-1,TRBJ2-4,TGCAGTGCTAGCGTGGAGGCCAAAAACATTCAGTACTTC,CSASVEAKNIQYF
.,.,TRBV6-5,TRBJ1-2,TGTGCCAGCAGACGGGACGGTCTGGTATATGGCTACACCTTC,CASRRDGLVYGYTF
.,.,TRBV20-1,TRBJ1-4,TGCAGTGCTCGTTATGAAAAACTGTTTTTT,CSARYEKLFF
.,.,TRBV23-1,TRBJ1-3,TGCGCCAGCGTTTCTACGCTTTTGCGGCCCCTCGCGAGGGACACCATATATTTT,CASVSTLLRPLARDTIYF
.,.,TRBV18,TRBJ2-2,TGTGCCAGCTCACCACGTTTAGGACCGCAGAACACCGGGGAGCTGTTTTTT,CASSPRLGPQNTGELFF
.,.,TRBV20-1,TRBJ2-2,TGCAGTGCGACAGACTGGGGAGAGGTGAACACCGGGGAGCTGTTTTTT,CSATDWGEVNTGELFF
.,few,TRBV27,TRBJ1-2,TGTGCCAGCAGTTTCAGGGAGTCTGGGGGCTACACCTTC,CASSFRESGGYTF
.,few,TRBV12-3/TRBV12-4,TRBJ2-2,TGTGCCATCCGGGGGCGAGGGGAGCTGTTTTTT,CAIRGRGELFF
.,.,TRBV3-1,TRBJ2-5,TGTGCTAGCAGCCAGACTATTGGATCGGGGGAGACCCAGTACTTC,CASSQTIGSGETQYF
.,.,TRBV7-2,TRBJ2-3,TGTGCCAGCTTTAGGACGGGGAGCACAGATACGCAGTATTTT,CASFRTGSTDTQYF
.,many,TRBV3-1,TRBJ2-7,TGTGCCAGCAGCCAAATCTGGAACGAGCAGTACTTC,CASSQIWNEQYF
.,few,TRBV4-2,TRBJ2-3,TGTGCCAGCAGCCAGGATGGGAGGCGGGCAGATACGCAGTATTTT,CASSQDGRRADTQYF
.,.,TRBV12-3/TRBV12-4,TRBJ1-1,TGTGCCAGCAGGTCCGACAACGCTGAAGCTTTCTTT,CASRSDNAEAFF
TRBD2,many,TRBV7-3,TRBJ2-1,TGTGCCAGCAGCTTCACCCGGGCGGGGGGGGAATATGAGCAGTTCTTC,CASSFTRAGGEYEQFF
.,.,TRBV2,TRBJ2-1,TGTGCCGGCAGTTGGGACTTGACCAATGAGCAGTTCTTC,CAGSWDLTNEQFF
.,many,TRBV15,TRBJ1-1,TGTGCCACCACCTCTCAGGGGAACACTGAAGCTTTCTTT,CATTSQGNTEAFF
.,.,TRBV2,TRBJ2-5,TGTGCCAGCAGCCCCGGGACCAGGACCGCCGAGACCCAGTACTTC,CASSPGTRTAETQYF
.,.,TRBV2,TRBJ2-2,TGTGCCAGCACGCGGGCGAACACCGGGGAGCTGTTTTTT,CASTRANTGELFF
.,many,TRBV12-3/TRBV12-4,TRBJ2-7,TGTGCCTCTTGTCGCGAGCAGTACTTC,CASCREQYF
.,many,TRBV5-1,TRBJ2-1,TGCGCCAGCAGCTTGCTAAGCCTGCTTGGTGAGCAGTTCTTC,CASSLLSLLGEQFF
.,.,TRBV3-1,TRBJ1-1,TGTGCCAGCTCGGATATAACAGCTATGAACACTGAAGCTTTCTTT,CASSDITAMNTEAFF
.,.,TRBV18,TRBJ2-2,TGTGCCAGCTCAGCTTCCGGGACGCGGGGGCTGTTTTTT,CASSASGTRGLFF
.,.,TRBV28,TRBJ2-4,TGTGCCAGCATGGGCAGGGAGTTGAACATTCAGTACTTC,CASMGRELNIQYF
.,many,TRBV20-1,TRBJ2-1,TGCAGTGCTAGCGCCTCAGGGGGCGGGAGAAATGAGCAGTTCTTC,CSASASGGGRNEQFF
.,few,TRBV6-5,TRBJ2-7,TGTGCCAGCAGTTACTCCCGACCCCGGTCGGGCAATGAGCAGTACTTC,CASSYSRPRSGNEQYF
.,many,TRBV20-1,TRBJ2-5,TGCAGTGCAGTGTTGGAAGAGACCCAGTACTTC,CSAVLEETQYF
.,few,TRBV9,TRBJ2-1,TGTGCCAGCAGCTCCATGTACAATGAGCAGTTCTTC,CASSSMYNEQFF
TRBD2,.,TRBV28,TRBJ2-7,TGTGCCAGCACAGCGGGGACTCAAAACAATGAGCAGTACTTC,CASTAGTQNNEQYF
.,.,TRBV12-3/TRBV12-4,TRBJ1-2,TGTGCCAGCAGCCTAACCGGGGCAGGGTCCGGCTACACCTTC,CASSLTGAGSGYTF
.,many,TRBV27,TRBJ2-7,TGTGCCAGCGCCGACCGTTACGAGCAGTACTTC,CASADRYEQYF
TRBD1,many,TRBV5-1,TRBJ1-2,TGCGCCAGCAGCGCTCAGGGGGGGTACGGCTACACCTTC,CASSAQGGYGYTF
.,.,TRBV7-9,TRBJ2-6,TGTGCCAGCAACTTCGGAAGCTCTGGGGCCAACGTCCTGACTTTC,CASNFGSSGANVLTF
.,.,TRBV7-9,TRBJ2-1,TGTGCCAGCAGTCGGAGCGGGTTCGCGGACAATGAGCAGTTCTTC,CASSRSGFADNEQFF